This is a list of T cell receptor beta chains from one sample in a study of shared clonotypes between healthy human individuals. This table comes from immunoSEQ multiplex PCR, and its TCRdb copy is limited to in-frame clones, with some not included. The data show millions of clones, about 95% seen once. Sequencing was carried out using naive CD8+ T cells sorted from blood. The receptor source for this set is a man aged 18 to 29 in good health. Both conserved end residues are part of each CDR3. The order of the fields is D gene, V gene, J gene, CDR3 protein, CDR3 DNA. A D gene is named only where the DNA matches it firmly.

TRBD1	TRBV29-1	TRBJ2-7	CSVDPTGGTYEQYF	TGCAGCGTTGACCCGACAGGGGGCACCTACGAGCAGTACTTC
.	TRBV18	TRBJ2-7	CASSPPDKTYEQYF	TGTGCCAGCTCACCACCAGACAAAACCTACGAGCAGTACTTC
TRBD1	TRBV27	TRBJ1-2	CASSYVGTGFYGYTF	TGTGCCAGCAGTTACGTGGGGACAGGGTTTTATGGCTACACCTTC
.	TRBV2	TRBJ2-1	CASSESSENNEQFF	TGTGCCAGCAGTGAGTCTAGCGAGAACAATGAGCAGTTCTTC
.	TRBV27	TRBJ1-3	CASSLSGTSSGNTIYF	TGTGCCAGCAGTTTATCGGGGACAAGCTCTGGAAACACCATATATTTT
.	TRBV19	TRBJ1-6	CASSPAGQYNSPLHF	TGTGCCAGTAGCCCGGCGGGACAATATAATTCACCCCTCCACTTT
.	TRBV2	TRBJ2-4	CASTPGPAENIQYF	TGTGCCAGCACCCCGGGACCGGCCGAGAACATTCAGTACTTC
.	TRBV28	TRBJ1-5	CASRGTDSNQPQHF	TGTGCCAGCAGGGGGACGGATAGCAATCAGCCCCAGCATTTT
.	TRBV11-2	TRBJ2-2	CASSLEGFGELFF	TGTGCCAGCAGCTTAGAGGGGTTCGGGGAGCTGTTTTTT
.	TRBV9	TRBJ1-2	CASSGRSDHGYTF	TGTGCCAGCAGCGGGAGGAGCGATCATGGCTACACCTTC
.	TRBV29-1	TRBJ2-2	CSVDSFGELFF	TGCAGCGTTGATTCTTTCGGGGAGCTGTTTTTT
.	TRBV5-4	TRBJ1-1	CASSFGPDDPEAFF	TGTGCCAGCAGCTTTGGTCCTGACGACCCAGAAGCTTTCTTT
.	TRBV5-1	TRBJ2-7	CASSLKSPSSYEQYF	TGCGCCAGCAGCTTAAAGAGCCCTAGCTCCTACGAGCAGTACTTC
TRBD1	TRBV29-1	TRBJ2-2	CSASRTGGTGELFF	TGCAGCGCATCTCGGACAGGCGGGACCGGGGAGCTGTTTTTT
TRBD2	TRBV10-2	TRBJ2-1	CASSVFSGRNNEQFF	TGCGCCAGCAGTGTGTTCAGCGGGAGGAACAATGAGCAGTTCTTC